This entry lists 26 T cell receptor beta chains sequenced from one sample in a study of T cell changes during pregnancy in multiple sclerosis. Measured with immunoSEQ multiplex PCR; TCRdb has only the in-frame clones, and not every one. The profile shows under 85,000 clones, around nine tenths of them singletons. Here the sequenced sample was CD4+ T cells from peripheral blood mononuclear cells, taken before pregnancy. The receptors here all came from a female donor with multiple sclerosis, enrolled in a pregnancy study.

The rearrangement uses TRBV5-6 and TRBJ2-7; D ambiguous. This CDR3 spans 13 amino acids. The V and J ends lost 1 base and 4 bases respectively, with 9 bases between them. Germline V lookup: CDR1 SGHDT, CDR2 YYEEEE. In DNA, the CDR3 is TGTGCCAGCAGCTTGCCGGCCGGGTACGAGCAGTACTTC. Protein: CASSLPAGYEQYF.

This sequence joins TRBV5-5 and TRBJ2-7, with D unresolved. The CDR3 is made up of 12 amino acids. V was shortened by 4 bases and J by 6 bases, with 11 bases between the two germline ends. In germline, CDR1 is SGHKS, CDR2 YYEKEE (reference sequence). In DNA, the CDR3 is TGTGCCAGCAGCCAACAGCCCTTCGAGCAGTACTTC. It yields the protein CASSQQPFEQYF.

The V call is TRBV7-6, the J call TRBJ1-1, with D possibly being TRBD1 (5 bases). CDR3 length equals 13 residues. CDR1 SGHVS and CDR2 FNYEAQ come from the germline V gene. V lost 6 bases to trimming and J lost 1 base, with 9 bases between them. In DNA, the CDR3 is TGTGCCAGCAGTTCTACAGGGAACACTGAAGCTTTCTTT. Its translation is CASSSTGNTEAFF.

The chain employs TRBV6-1 and TRBJ1-5, with a weak D call TRBD1 (5 bases). Trimming pared 5 bases from V and 5 bases from J, leaving 16 bases between. Germline V lookup: CDR1 MNHNS, CDR2 SASEGT. The CDR3 loop spans 15 amino acids. The CDR3 DNA reads TGTGCCAGCAGTCCGGGACTGGGATTTTATCAGCCCCAGCATTTT. Translated, it gives CASSPGLGFYQPQHF.

The rearrangement uses TRBV19 and TRBJ1-5, with TRBD1 matching 10 bases. CDR1 is LNHDA and CDR2 is SQIVND in the germline V gene (reference sequence). The CDR3 contains 15 residues. V lost 5 bases to trimming and J lost 6 bases; unmatched junction nucleotides: 7. CDR3 in DNA: TGTGCCAGTAGTGCGACCGGGACAGGGGTTCAGCCCCAGCATTTT. It specifies CASSATGTGVQPQHF.

V gene TRBV6-1 combines with J gene TRBJ1-5; D ambiguous. The germline CDR1 and CDR2 sequences are MNHNS and SASEGT. This CDR3 is 15 amino acids long. Trimming shortened V by 5 bases and J by 1 base, and 12 bases separated the two germline ends. The CDR3 here is CASSPDDSSNQPQHF. The CDR3 DNA reads as TGTGCCAGCAGTCCCGACGACTCAAGCAATCAGCCCCAGCATTTT.

The chain is built from TRBV6-5 and TRBJ2-3; a weak D match, TRBD1 (5 bases). CDR1 MNHEY and CDR2 SVGAGI come from the germline V gene. Trimming shortened V by 6 bases and J by 1 base, and 8 bases separated the two germline ends. This CDR3 contains 13 residues. The CDR3 DNA sequence: TGTGCCAGCAGAGTACAGGGCACAGATACGCAGTATTTT. Translating it yields CASRVQGTDTQYF.

V usage is TRBV5-1 and J usage is TRBJ2-3; weak D call: TRBD2 (5 bases). Trimming took off 2 bases at V and 5 bases at J, with 9 bases between the two ends. Germline V gene data show CDR1 as SGHRS and CDR2 as YFSETQ. The CDR3 spans 13 residues. CDR3: CASSFGGQDTQYF. As DNA, the CDR3 is TGCGCCAGCAGCTTTGGCGGGCAAGATACGCAGTATTTT.

The rearrangement joins TRBV9 to TRBJ2-3; 10 nucleotides align to TRBD2. The CDR3 totals 17 residues. The junction had 10 bases not matched to a gene; V was cut back by 3 bases and J by 3 bases. CDR1 is SGDLS, CDR2 YYNGEE, per germline. In nucleotides, the CDR3 is TGTGCCAGCAGCGGGAGACAGCGGGAGGGCCGAACAGATACGCAGTATTTT. This encodes CASSGRQREGRTDTQYF.

J is TRBJ1-1 and V is TRBV7-9; D gene ambiguous. The CDR3 consists of 12 residues. V was pared by 0 bases and J by 11 bases, with 10 bases between. The germline V gene has CDR1 SEHNR and CDR2 FQNEAQ (reference sequence). CDR3 bases: TGTGCCAGCAGCTTAGCTACGATCGGGGCTTTCTTT. It translates to CASSLATIGAFF.

The chain combines TRBV29-1 with TRBJ1-2; 10 positions match TRBD1. CDR3 length: 13 amino acids. In germline, CDR1 is SQVTM, CDR2 ANQGSEA. Unmatched junction bases numbered 4, after V lost 5 bases and J lost 4 bases. The CDR3 here is CSVPTGGVYGYTF. DNA for the CDR3: TGCAGCGTTCCGACAGGGGGCGTCTATGGCTACACCTTC.

This rearrangement joins TRBV7-3 to TRBJ2-3; 16 nucleotides line up with TRBD2. The germline V gene has CDR1 SGHTA and CDR2 FQGTGA. Germline trimming cut 4 bases from V and 0 bases from J; bases unmatched to any gene: 1. The CDR3 is 17 residues long. The DNA of the CDR3 is TGTGCCAGCAGCTCGGGACTAGCGGGGGGGAGCACAGATACGCAGTATTTT. This codes for CASSSGLAGGSTDTQYF.

This clone was observed a few times. The chain combines TRBV6-5 with TRBJ1-2; perhaps TRBD1 as D (6 bases). Trimming left V 8 bases short and J 2 bases short, with 15 bases between. Germline loops: CDR1 MNHEY, CDR2 SVGAGI. The CDR3 has 14 amino acids. CDR3 DNA: TGTGCCAGCGGGGGACCGGGACACAACTATGGCTACACCTTC. Translated: CASGGPGHNYGYTF.

This chain uses TRBV9 with TRBJ1-2; the match to TRBD1 covers 7 bases. V was pared by 0 bases and J by 6 bases, with 2 bases of the junction left unmatched. Germline lookup yields CDR1 SGDLS and CDR2 YYNGEE. The CDR3 loop spans 13 amino acids. Here the CDR3 reads CASSVDRGHGYTF. Written as DNA, the CDR3 is TGTGCCAGCAGCGTAGACAGGGGCCATGGCTACACCTTC. The entire variable domain, with the rest obtained from reference TRBV9 and TRBJ1-2, is as follows: DSGVTQTPKHLITATGQRVTLRCSPRSGDLSVYWYQQSLDQGLQFLIQYYNGEERAKGNILERFSAQQFPDLHSELNLSSLELGDSALYFCASSVDRGHGYTFGSGTRLTVV.

The gene calls are TRBV7-9 and TRBJ1-3, with D possibly TRBD1 on 5 matching bases. The CDR3 runs 14 residues. The V end was cut by 5 bases, the J end by 0 bases, with 8 bases between. Germline values: CDR1 SEHNR, CDR2 FQNEAQ (reference sequence). CDR3 sequence reads: CASSPGISGNTIYF. CDR3 DNA: TGTGCCAGCAGCCCAGGGATCTCTGGAAACACCATATATTTT.

V and J are TRBV6-5 and TRBJ1-6, with a weak D call TRBD1 (5 bases). This CDR3 contains 12 residues. Germline lookup yields CDR1 MNHEY and CDR2 SVGAGI. The V and J ends lost 8 bases and 7 bases respectively, with 9 bases between them. In DNA form, the CDR3 reads TGTGCCAGCGGGGCGGTAAATTCACCCCTCCACTTT. Translation: CASGAVNSPLHF.

This clone was seen a single time. V and J are TRBV7-2 and TRBJ1-2, with 8 bases matching TRBD1. V was pared by 5 bases and J by 4 bases, with 9 bases of the junction left unmatched. The CDR3 totals 15 residues. Germline V gene sequence: CDR1 SGHTA, CDR2 FQGNSA. The chain's CDR3 is CASSPHADRAYGYTF. CDR3 DNA sequence: TGTGCCAGCAGCCCCCACGCGGACAGGGCCTATGGCTACACCTTC.

This clone was seen just once. V and J are TRBV9 and TRBJ2-3; 15 positions match TRBD2. The germline V gene encodes CDR1 SGDLS and CDR2 YYNGEE. The trim removed 2 bases at V and 0 bases at J, leaving 4 bases unmatched. The CDR3 spans 18 residues. This CDR3 is CASSVGLAGGPSTDTQYF. The CDR3, as DNA: TGTGCCAGCAGCGTTGGACTAGCGGGAGGGCCCAGCACAGATACGCAGTATTTT.

The rearrangement uses TRBV6-5 and TRBJ2-5; TRBD2 might be the D (5 bases). V lost 0 bases, J lost 2 bases, and 7 bases lay in between. The CDR3 consists of 14 residues. Germline CDR1 MNHEY, CDR2 SVGAGI. CDR3 region: CASSYSRGQETQYF. The CDR3, as DNA: TGTGCCAGCAGTTACTCACGGGGTCAAGAGACCCAGTACTTC.

The CDR3 DNA follows: TGTGCCAGCAGTACACCAGGGAAATTGGCGGGGAATGAGCAGTTCTTC. It codes for CASSTPGKLAGNEQFF. The J gene is TRBJ2-1, the V gene TRBV6-6; D might be TRBD2 (6 bases). V was clipped by 5 bases and J by 7 bases, with 21 bases between them. Germline V gene data show CDR1 as MNHNY and CDR2 as SVGAGI (reference sequence). The CDR3 runs 16 residues.

This sequence joins TRBV19 and TRBJ2-2; 11 nucleotides align to TRBD1. J was trimmed by 5 bases and V by 5 bases; bases with no gene match: 10. Germline assignment: CDR1 LNHDA and CDR2 SQIVND (reference sequence). The CDR3 totals 17 residues. CDR3 residues: CASSPLAGTGGTGELFF. In DNA, the CDR3 is TGTGCCAGTAGTCCTCTCGCCGGGACAGGGGGAACCGGGGAGCTGTTTTTT.

The genes are TRBV5-4 and TRBJ1-2, with 8 bases fitting TRBD1. This CDR3 is built from 16 residues. The germline V gene encodes CDR1 SGHNT and CDR2 YYREEE (reference sequence). V lost 4 bases to trimming and J lost 4 bases; unmatched junction nucleotides: 12. The CDR3 here is CASSGGQEPDLYGYTF. DNA for the CDR3: TGTGCCAGCAGCGGGGGACAGGAGCCCGATCTCTATGGCTACACCTTC.

The chain couples TRBV30 to TRBJ1-6; TRBD1 aligns across 8 bases. CDR1 and CDR2 from the germline V gene are GTSNPN and SVGIG (reference sequence). V trimming: 4 bases; J trimming: 6 bases; junction bases outside the gene matches: 2. The CDR3 runs to 13 residues. The CDR3 DNA reads TGTGCCTGGACGACAGGGGCTAATTCACCCCTCCACTTT. This gives the protein CAWTTGANSPLHF. The whole variable domain, remainder taken from reference TRBV30 and TRBJ1-6, is SQTIHQWPATLVQPVGSPLSLECTVEGTSNPNLYWYRQAAGRGLQLLFYSVGIGQISSEVPQNLSASRPQDRQFILSSKKLLLSDSGFYLCAWTTGANSPLHFGNGTRLTVT.

The chain joins TRBV15 to TRBJ2-3; tentatively, D is TRBD2 (7 bases). V dropped 1 base and J dropped 4 bases, with 12 bases sitting between them. The germline V gene encodes CDR1 LNHNV and CDR2 YYDKDF (reference sequence). The CDR3 is made up of 15 amino acids. Here the CDR3 reads CATSRVGGGADTQYF. The CDR3, as DNA: TGTGCCACCAGCAGAGTTGGAGGGGGGGCAGATACGCAGTATTTT.

The sample holds one count of this clone. The gene calls are TRBV10-3 and TRBJ1-5; perhaps TRBD1 as D (6 bases). Germline-derived CDR1 and CDR2 are ENHRY and SYGVKD. Trimming took off 6 bases at V and 7 bases at J, with 13 bases between the two ends. The CDR3 has 13 amino acids. CDR3 coding DNA: TGTGCCATCAGCCCAGGGGAGGGCCAGCCCCAGCATTTT. Translated, it gives CAISPGEGQPQHF.

V is TRBV30 and J is TRBJ2-1; 13 bases fit TRBD2. The CDR3 covers 15 residues. The germline CDR1 and CDR2 sequences are GTSNPN and SVGIG (reference sequence). After removal of 2 bases from V and 10 bases from J, the junction contained 8 bases not matched to a gene. The CDR3 DNA is TGTGCCTGGAGTCTACTAGCGGGGGGGCACCAAGAGCAGTTCTTC. It is translated as CAWSLLAGGHQEQFF.